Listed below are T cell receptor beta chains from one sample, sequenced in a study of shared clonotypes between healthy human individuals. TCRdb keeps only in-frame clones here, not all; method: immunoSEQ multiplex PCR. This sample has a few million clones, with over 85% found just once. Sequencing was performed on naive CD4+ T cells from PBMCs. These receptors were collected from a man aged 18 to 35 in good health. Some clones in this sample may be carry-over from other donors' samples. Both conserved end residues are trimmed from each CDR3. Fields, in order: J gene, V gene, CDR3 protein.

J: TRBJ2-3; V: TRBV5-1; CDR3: ASNTGGADTQY
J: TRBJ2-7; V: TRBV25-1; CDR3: ASSELGRDPDYEQY
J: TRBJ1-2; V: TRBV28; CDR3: ASSYSYRESYGYT
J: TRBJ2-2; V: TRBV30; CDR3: AWSLQGLGTGELF
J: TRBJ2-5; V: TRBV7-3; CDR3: ASSTRPGMETQY
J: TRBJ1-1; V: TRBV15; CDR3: ATSRGQGGGFTEAF
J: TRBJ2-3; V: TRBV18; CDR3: ASSPDRNTDTQY
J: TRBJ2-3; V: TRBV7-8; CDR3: ASSLVLAVPDTQY
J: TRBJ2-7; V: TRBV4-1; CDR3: ASSILAGSGQY
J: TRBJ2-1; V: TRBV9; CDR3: ASSPTASSGTYNEQF
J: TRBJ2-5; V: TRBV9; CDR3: ASSVGGVYQETQY
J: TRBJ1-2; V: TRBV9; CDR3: ASSEIYNYGYT
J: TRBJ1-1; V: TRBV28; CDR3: ASRLQGLNTEAF
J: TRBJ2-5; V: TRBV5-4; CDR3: ASSLSGTTETQY
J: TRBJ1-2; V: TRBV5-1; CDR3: ASSLAAEGYYGYT
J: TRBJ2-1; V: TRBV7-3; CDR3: ASSADRGKPF
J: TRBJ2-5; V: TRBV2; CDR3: ASSEYGRETQY